This T cell receptor (beta chain) is from a study of shared clonotypes between healthy human individuals. Study-wide background: Plates per donor: three CD4 naive, three CD4 memory, two CD8 naive, one CD8 memory. General study points: Non-shared clonotypes were found to have lower generation probabilities than the clonotypes that were shared by all four of the sorted-subset donors.

The V and J ends lost 6 bases and 0 bases respectively, with 8 bases between them. Germline V CDR1 and CDR2: SNHLY, FYNNEI. The length of the CDR3 is 13 residues. Comment on this clone: Its cognate antigen is unknown.

The donors, all of them Caucasian adults, lived in Nashville, Tennessee. Negatively enriched CD4+ T cells were divided by CD45RA into naive and memory. The assay was immunoSEQ multiplex PCR, and TCRdb's table has in-frame clones only and misses some. Here the sample spans about 770,000 clones, just under 75% being singletons. This clonotype originated in a woman aged 30 to 39 in good health. Sequencing used memory CD4+ T cells sorted from blood. The subset: CD45RA-negative fraction. The chain links TRBV2 to TRBJ1-1; the D is unclear. Written as DNA, the CDR3 is TGTGCCAGCAGCTCACTGATGAACACTGAAGCTTTCTTT. Translating it yields CASSSLMNTEAFF.